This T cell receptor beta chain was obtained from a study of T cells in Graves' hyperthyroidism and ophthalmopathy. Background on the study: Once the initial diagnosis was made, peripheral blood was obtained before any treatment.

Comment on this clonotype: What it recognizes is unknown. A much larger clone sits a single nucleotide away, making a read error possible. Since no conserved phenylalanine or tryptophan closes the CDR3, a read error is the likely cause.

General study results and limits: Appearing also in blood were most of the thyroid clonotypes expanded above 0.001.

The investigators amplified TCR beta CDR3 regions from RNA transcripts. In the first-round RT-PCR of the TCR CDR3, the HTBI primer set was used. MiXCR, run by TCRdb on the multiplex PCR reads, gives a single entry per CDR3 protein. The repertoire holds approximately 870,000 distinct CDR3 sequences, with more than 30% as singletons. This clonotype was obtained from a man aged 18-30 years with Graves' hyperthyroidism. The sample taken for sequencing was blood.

CDR3 DNA sequence: TGTGCCTCCGCCGCTTGGATGGGCCATGGCTACACCCTC. Encoded protein: CASAAWMGHGYTL. This chain links TRBV7-2 with TRBJ1-2; no clear D gene. Trimming cost V 11 bases and J 6 bases, with 19 bases left between them. Germline CDR1 SGHTA, CDR2 FQGNSA. The CDR3 length is 13 residues.